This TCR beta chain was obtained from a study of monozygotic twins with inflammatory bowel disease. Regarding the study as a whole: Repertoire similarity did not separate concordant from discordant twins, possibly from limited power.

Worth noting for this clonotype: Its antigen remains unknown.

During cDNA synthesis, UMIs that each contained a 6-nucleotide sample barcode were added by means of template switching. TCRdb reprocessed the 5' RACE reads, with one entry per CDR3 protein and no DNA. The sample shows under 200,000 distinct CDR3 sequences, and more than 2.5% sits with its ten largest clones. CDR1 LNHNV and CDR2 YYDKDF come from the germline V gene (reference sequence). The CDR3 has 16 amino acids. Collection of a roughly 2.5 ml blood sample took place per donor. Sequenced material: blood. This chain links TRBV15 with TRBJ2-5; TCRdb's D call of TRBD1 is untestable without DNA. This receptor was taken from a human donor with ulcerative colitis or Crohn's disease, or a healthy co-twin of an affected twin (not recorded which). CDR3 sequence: CATSRETGGAVGTQYF.